The 30 T cell receptor beta chains presented below share a single source sample, sequenced in a study of blood T cell repertoires in COVID-19 (dated by TCRdb to 2020 to 2021). Library prep was done by the immunoSEQ multiplex PCR assay. As stored in TCRdb, this immuneACCESS dataset retains in-frame rearrangements with V and J assigned. A fraction of the clones does not appear; measured against another copy, unresolved V genes explain less than half of the discrepancy, and the remainder lacks a known reason. This sample holds approximately 190,000 clones; roughly 80% were observed only once. The ten largest account for approximately 8% of the sample. Material for sequencing was peripheral blood. The receptors here all came from a woman in her fifties or sixties with COVID-19, enrolled during active disease.

V gene TRBV4-2 combines with J gene TRBJ2-5, with a tentative D call TRBD2 (5 bases). The CDR3 has 15 residues. The V end was cut by 3 bases, the J end by 0 bases, with 11 bases between. Per germline, CDR1 LGHNA and CDR2 YNFKEQ. CDR3 amino acids: CASSQFSGNQETQYF. The CDR3 DNA follows: TGTGCCAGCAGCCAGTTCTCCGGGAACCAAGAGACCCAGTACTTC.

The chain employs TRBV27 and TRBJ2-7; 13 positions match TRBD2. Germline CDR1 MNHEY, CDR2 SMNVEV (reference sequence). This CDR3 is built from 15 residues. V shed 2 bases and J 5 bases; nucleotides not matched to a gene: 3. This CDR3 reads CASSLTSGRVDEQYF. CDR3 sequence (DNA): TGTGCCAGCAGTTTAACTAGCGGGAGGGTCGACGAGCAGTACTTC.

V gene TRBV5-1 combines with J gene TRBJ2-3; no clear D gene. Trimming shortened V by 0 bases and J by 6 bases, and 14 bases separated the two germline ends. The CDR3 extends over 15 amino acids. Germline V lookup: CDR1 SGHRS, CDR2 YFSETQ. The CDR3 sequence: CASSLEAIRLDTQYF. The CDR3 region has the DNA TGCGCCAGCAGCTTGGAGGCGATCCGACTGGATACGCAGTATTTT.

In this sample, this clone turned up a few times. CDR3 coding DNA: TGTGCCAGCAGCTTGTCCGGGACAGTCATGAACACTGAAGCTTTCTTT. It is translated as CASSLSGTVMNTEAFF. This chain uses TRBV7-6 with TRBJ1-1; 7 bases are shared with TRBD1. The CDR3 length is 16 residues. Germline CDR1 is SGHVS and CDR2 is FNYEAQ. V lost 3 bases to trimming and J lost 0 bases; unmatched junction nucleotides: 7.

This clone was seen more than once but under ten times. The rearrangement uses TRBV5-1 and TRBJ2-3, with D perhaps TRBD2 (5 bases). The CDR3 consists of 15 residues. Trimming pared 5 bases from V and 1 base from J, leaving 14 bases between. The germline V gene encodes CDR1 SGHRS and CDR2 YFSETQ. CDR3 sequence reads: CASRDFRRGTDTQYF. For the CDR3, the DNA is TGCGCCAGCAGGGACTTTAGGAGAGGCACAGATACGCAGTATTTT.

The chain combines TRBV7-2 with TRBJ2-5, with 11 bases matching TRBD2. Germline V lookup: CDR1 SGHTA, CDR2 FQGNSA. This CDR3 has 16 amino acids. The trim removed 3 bases at V and 3 bases at J, leaving 6 bases unmatched. CDR3 protein: CASSFHPLAGEETQYF. CDR3 coding DNA: TGTGCCAGCAGCTTCCACCCACTAGCGGGGGAAGAGACCCAGTACTTC.

This sequence joins TRBV21-1 and TRBJ2-5; the table's D call TRBD2 went unverified against the DNA. TRBV21-1 is a pseudogene segment. The CDR3 spans 14 residues. The chain's CDR3 is CASSKALREETQYF. The CDR3 DNA reads TGTGCCAGCAGCAAAGCGCTGAGGGAAGAGACCCAGTACTTC.

This clone was picked up one time. The chain joins TRBV5-1 to TRBJ2-1; 9 nucleotides match TRBD2. CDR3 length equals 17 residues. Germline lookup yields CDR1 SGHRS and CDR2 YFSETQ. Unmatched junction bases numbered 6, after V lost 1 base and J lost 1 base. The CDR3 reads CASSLLVAGASYNEQFF. CDR3 sequence (DNA): TGCGCCAGCAGCTTGTTAGTAGCGGGGGCATCCTACAATGAGCAGTTCTTC.

The rearrangement uses TRBV28 and TRBJ2-3; possible D gene TRBD1, 8 bases. This CDR3 has 15 residues. Germline assignment: CDR1 MDHEN and CDR2 SYDVKM. V was shortened by 8 bases and J by 4 bases, with 19 bases between the two germline ends. The CDR3 loop is CASSNDRGGSDTQYF. The DNA of the CDR3 is TGTGCCAGCTCCAATGACAGGGGAGGGTCAGATACGCAGTATTTT.

The rearrangement uses TRBV5-4 and TRBJ2-5; TRBD1 matches 8 bases. Germline lookup yields CDR1 SGHNT and CDR2 YYREEE (reference sequence). The CDR3 is made up of 16 amino acids. The ends lost 3 bases at V and 5 bases at J; junction bases unmatched: 12. The DNA for the CDR3 is TGTGCCAGCAGCTCTATCGCAGGGGGCGCCGAGGAGACCCAGTACTTC. Protein product: CASSSIAGGAEETQYF.

This chain joins TRBV28 and TRBJ2-7; TRBD2 is a possible D gene (7 bases). The germline V gene has CDR1 MDHEN and CDR2 SYDVKM. The V gene lost 5 bases and the J gene lost 0 bases, with 14 bases spanning the gap. The CDR3 consists of 15 residues. CDR3 DNA: TGTGCCAGCAGTCCCCCCGCGGGGGCCTCCTACGAGCAGTACTTC. Protein sequence: CASSPPAGASYEQYF.

This chain uses TRBV24-1 with TRBJ2-2; D might be TRBD2 (6 bases). The CDR3 has 14 amino acids. V lost 4 bases, J lost 2 bases, and 7 bases lay in between. Germline V gene data show CDR1 as KGHDR and CDR2 as SFDVKD. DNA for the CDR3: TGTGCCACCAGTGACGGACTAAACACCGGGGAGCTGTTTTTT. Encoded protein: CATSDGLNTGELFF.

V and J are TRBV5-1 and TRBJ2-7, with D possibly being TRBD1 (6 bases). Trimming shortened V by 5 bases and J by 0 bases, and 12 bases separated the two germline ends. Germline V CDR1 and CDR2: SGHRS, YFSETQ. CDR3 size: 14 residues. The CDR3 coding sequence is TGCGCCAGCAGAGGGCAGGGGAGCTCCTACGAGCAGTACTTC. It is translated as CASRGQGSSYEQYF.

In its sample, this clone was seen a few times. The junction shows a germline mismatch at one end, possibly a read error. CDR3 amino acids: CASSLGSRGADTQYF. The CDR3 bases are TGTGCTAGCAGCTTAGGGAGCAGGGGCGCAGATACGCAGTATTTT. The V gene is TRBV7-7, the J gene TRBJ2-3; weak D call: TRBD1 (6 bases). This CDR3 spans 15 amino acids. Germline V gene data show CDR1 as SSHAT and CDR2 as FNYEAQ (reference sequence).

This clone was observed at least ten times. The chain uses TRBV12-3 or TRBV12-4 and TRBJ1-1; 9 nucleotides align to TRBD1. With 6 bases clipped from V and 8 bases from J, the junction kept 4 bases outside the gene matches. The CDR3 runs 12 residues. As DNA, the CDR3 is TGTGCCAGCAGATACGACAGGGGGGAAGCTTTCTTT. It encodes CASRYDRGEAFF.

This clone was recorded once. The chain has TRBV7-9 and TRBJ1-3, with D hard to call. The germline V gene has CDR1 SEHNR and CDR2 FQNEAQ (reference sequence). This CDR3 spans 13 amino acids. Trimming took 4 bases from V and 1 from J, leaving 5 bases between them. CDR3 DNA sequence: TGTGCCAGCAGCTCGGAGTCTGGAAACACCATATATTTT. Amino acids: CASSSESGNTIYF.

This sequence joins TRBV7-2 and TRBJ2-7; 12 positions agree with TRBD2. Germline CDR1 and CDR2: SGHTA and FQGNSA. After removal of 6 bases from V and 7 bases from J, the junction contained 7 bases not matched to a gene. The CDR3 length is 14 residues. The CDR3 DNA follows: TGTGCCAGCAGACTAGCGGGGGGCAAGGGGGAGCAGTACTTC. Amino acids: CASRLAGGKGEQYF.

This chain joins TRBV28 and TRBJ2-1; 12 bases are a match to TRBD2. V lost 8 bases and J lost 8; bases outside the gene matches: 10. Germline V lookup: CDR1 MDHEN, CDR2 SYDVKM. CDR3 size: 15 residues. The CDR3 coding sequence is TGTGCCAGCGGCTTACTAGCGGGAGGAGAGGATGAGCAGTTCTTC. Encoded protein: CASGLLAGGEDEQFF.

The chain links TRBV6-2 or TRBV6-3 to TRBJ2-1; 9 positions match TRBD1. Germline V gene sequence: CDR1 MNHEY, CDR2 SVGEGT. This CDR3 region has 18 residues. V trimming: 2 bases; J trimming: 8 bases; junction bases outside the gene matches: 16. For the CDR3, the DNA is TGTGCCAGCAGTTACCCGTACAGGGGGCAGGGTAATAAGGATGAGCAGTTCTTC. This encodes CASSYPYRGQGNKDEQFF.

With regard to this clone: Other DNA sequences from this sample encode an identical CDR3 as well. The chain uses TRBV28 and TRBJ1-1; D unresolved. Trimming left V 2 bases short and J 4 bases short, with 2 bases between. The CDR3 is 11 residues long. Germline V gives CDR1 MDHEN, CDR2 SYDVKM. CDR3 in amino acids: CASSLRTEAFF. The DNA of the CDR3 is TGTGCCAGCAGTTTACGCACTGAAGCTTTCTTT.

In this sample, this clone turned up once. The rearrangement joins TRBV7-8 to TRBJ1-1, with 7 positions matching TRBD1. With V trimmed by 6 bases and J by 2 bases, 9 bases remained unmatched. Germline values: CDR1 SGHVS, CDR2 FQNEAQ. The CDR3 totals 15 residues. The CDR3 region has the DNA TGTGCCAGCAGTTTGCCGGGACAGCTAAACACTGAAGCTTTCTTT. Amino acid sequence: CASSLPGQLNTEAFF.

A single count supports this clone. This chain links TRBV5-5 with TRBJ1-5; tentatively, D is TRBD1 (6 bases). The V end was cut by 1 base, the J end by 10 bases, with 27 bases between. The germline gives CDR1 SGHKS, CDR2 YYEKEE (reference sequence). The CDR3 is 18 residues long. CDR3 sequence reads: CASSLMATGRILIEPQHF. The CDR3, as DNA: TGTGCCAGCAGCTTGATGGCGACAGGTCGAATCCTGATTGAACCCCAGCATTTT.

This clone was picked up one time. CDR3 protein: CASSLGQGYNSPLHF. The CDR3 DNA reads as TGTGCCAGCAGTCTGGGACAGGGTTATAATTCACCCCTCCACTTT. J is TRBJ1-6 and V is TRBV28; 9 bases line up with TRBD1. The germline gives CDR1 MDHEN, CDR2 SYDVKM. The CDR3 length is 15 residues. The ends lost 5 bases at V and 4 bases at J; junction bases unmatched: 3.

This clone was picked up many times. This chain connects TRBV4-3 to TRBJ2-2; D gene ambiguous. V shed 6 bases and J shed 7 bases, with 15 bases lying between them. This CDR3 has 14 amino acids. Germline V CDR1 and CDR2: LGHNA, YSLEER. The CDR3 DNA sequence: TGCGCCAGCAGGCGAGGCAGCGTAGTCGGGGAGCTGTTTTTT. This gives the protein CASRRGSVVGELFF.

The rearrangement uses TRBV4-3 and TRBJ1-2; D perhaps matches TRBD1 (5 bases). The germline CDR1 and CDR2 sequences are LGHNA and YSLEER. The CDR3 has 17 amino acids. Trimming left V 4 bases short and J 2 bases short, with 20 bases between. This chain's CDR3 is CASSPSTGGTPNYGYTF. The CDR3 DNA sequence: TGCGCCAGCAGCCCTTCAACGGGCGGGACCCCCAACTATGGCTACACCTTC.

This clone occurred once. This sequence joins TRBV5-4 and TRBJ1-5; no clear D gene. There are 12 residues in the CDR3. Germline assignment: CDR1 SGHNT and CDR2 YYREEE (reference sequence). V lost 4 bases, J lost 4 bases, and 6 bases lay in between. CDR3 coding DNA: TGTGCCAGCAGCCCCCCGAATCAGCCCCAGCATTTT. Translating gives CASSPPNQPQHF.

The chain links TRBV7-2 to TRBJ2-2; 7 nucleotides agree with TRBD1. CDR3 length equals 17 residues. The ends lost 1 base at V and 0 bases at J; junction bases unmatched: 5. Germline V lookup: CDR1 SGHTA, CDR2 FQGNSA. The CDR3 sequence: CASSLDWQGANTGELFF. As DNA, the CDR3 is TGTGCCAGCAGCTTAGATTGGCAGGGGGCGAACACCGGGGAGCTGTTTTTT.

This clone was detected only once. The chain is built from TRBV7-2 and TRBJ2-3; 7 positions match TRBD2. V gave up 5 bases and J gave up 5 bases; unmatched junction bases: 13. The CDR3 length is 16 residues. Germline CDR1 SGHTA, CDR2 FQGNSA. The CDR3 spells CASSPLGAGRGDTQYF. The CDR3 nucleotides read TGTGCCAGCAGCCCCCTAGGAGCGGGGAGGGGAGATACGCAGTATTTT.

The gene calls are TRBV7-2 and TRBJ2-3; maybe TRBD2 (5 bases). CDR1 is SGHTA and CDR2 is FQGNSA in the germline V gene. The CDR3 runs 15 residues. V lost 2 bases and J 1 base, leaving 10 bases between the germline ends. The DNA for the CDR3 is TGTGCCAGCAGCTTAAATTCCGGGGGCACAGATACGCAGTATTTT. Encoded protein: CASSLNSGGTDTQYF.

A few counts support this clone. J is TRBJ2-7 and V is TRBV5-6; TRBD2 matches 9 bases. Trimming at V came to 3 bases and at J to 7 bases, leaving 17 bases not matched to a gene. CDR1 and CDR2 from the germline V gene are SGHDT and YYEEEE. The CDR3 is 17 residues long. The CDR3 nucleotides read TGTGCCAGCAGCTGGGAAATAGCGGGAGAAGCGCGAAGGGAGCAGTACTTC. It yields the protein CASSWEIAGEARREQYF.